Shown below are 24 T cell receptor beta chains from a single sample sequenced in a study of cytomegalovirus exposure and HLA in healthy donors. Primers for the PCR totalled 60 Vbeta and 13 Jbeta. Assay: immunoSEQ multiplex PCR; the TCRdb copy retains only in-frame clones and omits some. The specimen's table records some 96,000 clones. Sequenced material: PBMCs. The receptors were sampled from a woman in her thirties in good health and CMV-seronegative.

To note about this clone: Within the sample, other DNA sequences also encode this same CDR3. The rearrangement joins TRBV10-3 to TRBJ2-7, with TRBD1 identical over 9 bases. This CDR3 region has 17 residues. Unmatched junction bases numbered 8, after V lost 0 bases and J lost 2 bases. The germline V gene encodes CDR1 ENHRY and CDR2 SYGVKD. CDR3 sequence (DNA): TGTGCCATCAGTGAGTCGTTTTTTAGGACAGGGGCCTACGAGCAGTACTTC. This sequence encodes CAISESFFRTGAYEQYF.

This rearrangement joins TRBV5-4 to TRBJ2-7; no definite D call. Germline V gene data show CDR1 as SGHNT and CDR2 as YYREEE (reference sequence). V was pared by 4 bases and J by 0 bases, with 5 bases between. The CDR3 length is 12 residues. The CDR3 reads CASSPNSYEQYF. The CDR3 DNA reads as TGTGCCAGCAGCCCCAACTCCTACGAGCAGTACTTC.

CDR3 sequence reads: CATSRFPTGTSGRNEQFF. DNA of the CDR3: TGTGCCACCAGCAGATTTCCGACCGGGACTAGCGGGAGAAATGAGCAGTTCTTC. The V call is TRBV15, the J call TRBJ2-1; 14 bases are a match to TRBD2. The CDR3 covers 18 residues. From germline, CDR1 is LNHNV and CDR2 YYDKDF (reference sequence). The trim removed 2 bases at V and 7 bases at J, leaving 10 bases unmatched.

The chain recombines TRBV4-1 with TRBJ1-3; 7 nucleotides agree with TRBD1. V shed 1 base, J shed 4 bases, and the junction held 4 bases outside the gene matches. Germline V CDR1 and CDR2: MGHRA, YSYEKL. This CDR3 has 15 amino acids. The CDR3 here is CASSQGTGEGNTIYF. The CDR3 DNA sequence: TGCGCCAGCAGCCAAGGTACAGGGGAAGGAAACACCATATATTTT.

The V and J genes are TRBV30 and TRBJ2-3; weak D call: TRBD2 (6 bases). The CDR3 is 17 amino acids. Germline V gene sequence: CDR1 GTSNPN, CDR2 SVGIG (reference sequence). Trimming removed 0 bases at V and 0 bases at J, with 16 bases between. The CDR3 loop is CAWSVRGRGYSTDTQYF. The CDR3 bases are TGTGCCTGGAGTGTACGGGGACGGGGGTACAGCACAGATACGCAGTATTTT.

CDR3 protein: CASSRGLAGTYEQYF. The CDR3 region has the DNA TGTGCCAGCAGCCGGGGACTAGCGGGAACCTACGAGCAGTACTTC. The chain joins TRBV4-2 to TRBJ2-7; 13 bases fit TRBD2. The V segment lost 4 bases and the J segment 2 bases; nucleotides outside the gene matches: 2. Germline CDR1 LGHNA, CDR2 YNFKEQ. The CDR3 has 15 residues.

The CDR3 nucleotides are TGTGCCAGCAGCGTCGGGACTAGCGGGGGCAATGAGCAGTTCTTC. It is translated as CASSVGTSGGNEQFF. This rearrangement joins TRBV9 to TRBJ2-1; 14 bases align to TRBD2. The V gene end was trimmed by 2 bases and the J gene end by 6 bases; junction bases not matched to a gene: 1. CDR3 size: 15 residues. Germline loops: CDR1 SGDLS, CDR2 YYNGEE.

V and J are TRBV7-8 and TRBJ2-1; 7 nucleotides match TRBD1. The CDR3 loop spans 14 amino acids. Germline loops: CDR1 SGHVS, CDR2 FQNEAQ. V lost 4 bases and J lost 3; bases outside the gene matches: 3. As DNA, the CDR3 is TGTGCCAGCAGCTCAAGGGGGCTCTACAATGAGCAGTTCTTC. Amino acids: CASSSRGLYNEQFF.

The CDR3 here is CASAQRGGVVAFF. In DNA form, the CDR3 reads TGTGCCAGCGCCCAGCGGGGAGGGGTTGTAGCTTTCTTT. The chain employs TRBV6-5 and TRBJ1-1; tentatively, D is TRBD1 (5 bases). Germline-derived CDR1 and CDR2 are MNHEY and SVGAGI. V was trimmed by 8 bases and J by 10 bases, leaving 20 bases between them. The CDR3 is 13 residues long.

The rearrangement links TRBV21-1 to TRBJ2-7; the table calls TRBD1, which could not be checked here. TRBV21-1 is termed a pseudogene. The CDR3 spans 13 residues. The CDR3 DNA follows: TGTGCCAGCAGGATACAGGTTCCCTACGAGCAGTACTTC. Protein product: CASRIQVPYEQYF.

The chain couples TRBV7-9 to TRBJ1-1; D is unclear. Germline loops: CDR1 SEHNR, CDR2 FQNEAQ (reference sequence). CDR3 length: 14 residues. V was trimmed by 1 base and J by 6 bases, leaving 12 bases between them. The DNA for the CDR3 is TGTGCCAGCAGCTTAGTTCGGTCAACCGCTGAAGCTTTCTTT. Its protein is CASSLVRSTAEAFF.

The gene calls are TRBV7-2 and TRBJ1-1; D might be TRBD1 (6 bases). Trimming shortened V by 5 bases and J by 1 base, and 8 bases separated the two germline ends. The CDR3 covers 13 residues. Germline CDR1 and CDR2: SGHTA and FQGNSA. CDR3 residues: CASSVQGNTEAFF. The CDR3, as DNA: TGTGCCAGCAGCGTACAGGGGAACACTGAAGCTTTCTTT.

The J gene is TRBJ2-1, the V gene TRBV5-1; 11 bases fit TRBD2. The germline CDR1 and CDR2 sequences are SGHRS and YFSETQ. The CDR3 spans 15 residues. V dropped 4 bases and J dropped 7; count of bases not matched to a gene: 7. The CDR3 DNA reads as TGCGCCAGCAGCGCACTAGCGGGGGTGGTAAATGAGCAGTTCTTC. Protein: CASSALAGVVNEQFF.

The rearrangement joins TRBV28 to TRBJ1-2; unclear D gene. The CDR3 consists of 12 residues. V gave up 6 bases and J gave up 2 bases, with 7 bases separating them. In germline, CDR1 is MDHEN, CDR2 SYDVKM. CDR3 region: CASSFRNYGYTF. CDR3 in DNA: TGTGCCAGCAGCTTCAGAAACTATGGCTACACCTTC.

This chain links TRBV18 with TRBJ1-5; D might be TRBD1 (5 bases). Germline lookup yields CDR1 KGHSH and CDR2 LQKENI. The CDR3 loop spans 15 amino acids. The germline V and J ends were trimmed by 3 bases and 5 bases, with 14 bases remaining between them. The CDR3 nucleotides read TGTGCCAGCTCACCCTCGGGGGGGGTCGATCAGCCCCAGCATTTT. Translating gives CASSPSGGVDQPQHF.

This chain connects TRBV7-9 to TRBJ2-1; TRBD2 matches 12 bases. Trimming cost V 1 base and J 6 bases; bases outside gene matches: 7. Germline V gene sequence: CDR1 SEHNR, CDR2 FQNEAQ (reference sequence). CDR3 length: 17 residues. In DNA, the CDR3 is TGTGCCAGCAGCTTAGGAAAGACTAGCGGGGGTATCAATGAGCAGTTCTTC. Its protein is CASSLGKTSGGINEQFF.

V and J are TRBV5-8 and TRBJ1-5; D is perhaps TRBD1 (6 bases). This CDR3 contains 14 residues. The V gene lost 2 bases and the J gene lost 6 bases, with 12 bases spanning the gap. Germline CDR1 is SGHTS and CDR2 is YDEGEE. DNA for the CDR3: TGTGCCAGCAGCTTAACAGGGTCTGGTCAGCCCCAGCATTTT. It specifies CASSLTGSGQPQHF.

Turning to this clone: An end of the junction does not agree with germline; a read error may underlie this. The genes are TRBV19 and TRBJ1-5; D possibly corresponds to TRBD1 (5 bases). The CDR3 is 16 residues long. CDR1 LNHDA and CDR2 SQIVND come from the germline V gene (reference sequence). CDR3 in amino acids: CASSIGAPAGNQPQHF. CDR3 sequence (DNA): TGTGCCAGTAGCATAGGGGCCCCGGCTGGCAATCAGCCCCAGCATTTT.

The chain combines TRBV7-9 with TRBJ1-2, with D tentatively TRBD1 (6 bases). With 3 bases removed from V and 0 bases from J, the gap between germline ends came to 17 bases. CDR3 length: 17 amino acids. Germline CDR1 is SEHNR and CDR2 is FQNEAQ (reference sequence). In DNA, the CDR3 is TGTGCCAGCAGCTTTCAAAGCTGGACAGCCGCTAACTATGGCTACACCTTC. It is translated as CASSFQSWTAANYGYTF.

The chain recombines TRBV6-6 with TRBJ2-7; D is possibly TRBD1 (6 bases). CDR1 is MNHNY and CDR2 is SVGAGI in the germline V gene (reference sequence). The CDR3 is 14 residues long. V dropped 6 bases and J dropped 5 bases, with 17 bases sitting between them. Written as DNA, the CDR3 is TGTGCCAGCAGGCAGACAGGCCCTCAGGACGAGCAGTACTTC. This encodes CASRQTGPQDEQYF.

V and J are TRBV19 and TRBJ1-3, with no clear D. V was pared by 11 bases and J by 1 base, with 12 bases between. Germline V gene lookup returns CDR1 LNHDA and CDR2 SQIVND (reference sequence). The CDR3 contains 13 residues. The CDR3 spells CASWAQSGNTIYF. CDR3 in DNA: TGTGCCTCCTGGGCGCAGTCTGGAAACACCATATATTTT.

The rearrangement joins TRBV19 to TRBJ2-3; TRBD1 is a possible D gene (6 bases). The CDR3 is made up of 15 amino acids. V dropped 3 bases and J dropped 1 base, with 11 bases sitting between them. The germline V gene encodes CDR1 LNHDA and CDR2 SQIVND (reference sequence). CDR3 DNA: TGTGCCAGTAGTATCAGGGACATTGGCACAGATACGCAGTATTTT. Translating it yields CASSIRDIGTDTQYF.

V and J are TRBV2 and TRBJ2-5; 7 bases align to TRBD1. The CDR3 is made up of 13 amino acids. J gave up 0 bases and V 6 bases, and 1 base lay outside the gene matches. CDR1 is SNHLY and CDR2 is FYNNEI in the germline V gene. Here the CDR3 reads CASRTGYQETQYF. CDR3 DNA: TGTGCCAGCAGGACAGGGTACCAAGAGACCCAGTACTTC.

V gene TRBV9 combines with J gene TRBJ1-1, with D perhaps matching TRBD1 (5 bases). The CDR3 loop spans 10 amino acids. Trimming removed 9 bases from V and 10 bases from J, with 13 bases in between. Per germline, CDR1 SGDLS and CDR2 YYNGEE. The CDR3, as DNA: TGTGCCAAAGGGGCGCGAACAGCTTTCTTT. This sequence encodes CAKGARTAFF.